The subject of this entry is one T cell receptor beta chain. It has no known antigen specificity. The sample holds no much larger clone one base away, and base qualities are not on file. The approximately 39 donors, aged about 6 to 95 years, were systemically healthy Caucasian individuals from Russia. Ten milliliters of peripheral blood were drawn from each donor into EDTA-treated Vacutainer tubes. Ficoll-Paque density-gradient centrifugation was used to isolate PBMCs, with at least 7 million per sample. Total RNA was extracted from PBMCs with Trizol reagent, with at least 6 micrograms obtained per sample. For every donor, an aliquot of PBMCs went through flow cytometry to measure the percentages of naive CD45RAhigh/CD27high T cells. The sample is drawn from a study of blood T cells in healthy people across ages (dated by TCRdb to 2014 to 2015). Looking at the study overall: In model experiments, roughly one uniquely barcoded TCR beta cDNA molecule per two T cells was captured by template switching. Two additional independent replicas of 1 million unique cDNA reads from the same blood draw were analyzed for two donors (one aged 18 to 30 and one aged 80 or older). Age-related changes in TCR beta repertoire diversity were measured in the study by deep sequencing normalized with unique cDNA molecular identifiers. Donors were grouped into four age groups: young (average approximately 15 years), middle-aged (roughly 38), aged (around 62) and long-lived (about 89). Beyond this particular receptor, the publication reports: There was a strong correlation between observed TCR beta diversity and the percentage of naive T cells measured by flow cytometry. Estimates of total diversity from one million sequenced T cells were regarded as lower bounds and underestimates. The CMV infection status of donors was not known, potentially confounding age-related changes in expanded clonotypes. Conclusive comparison of naive and antigen-experienced compartments was prevented by the profiling of bulk unsorted PBMCs. Compared with the aged group, more naive CD4+ T cells, fewer expanded clones and increased TCR diversity were shown by the long-lived group, suggesting age selection. As age increased, observed TCR beta diversity per million T cells dropped in a roughly linear way, and a significant reduction was already evident by age about 40.

The junction shows trimming of 3 bases on V and 7 bases on J, and the gene matches do not reach 8 bases of it. Via the germline V gene, CDR1 is MDHEN and CDR2 SYDVKM. There are 15 amino acids in the CDR3, from cysteine to phenylalanine inclusive. Only the CDR3 DNA is retained, 45 bases long and in frame from the first base. Library preparation used 5' RACE. Instrument used: Illumina HiSeq 2500. A second PCR of about 6 to 12 cycles was performed with a sample-barcoded 5' primer and a J-beta primer mix. Each TCR beta cDNA molecule received a unique molecular identifier from a template-switch 5' adaptor carrying 12 random nucleotides. At least 3 million CDR3-containing paired-end reads were obtained from each sample. The Mint cDNA synthesis kit, primed by a TRBC-specific oligonucleotide, was used to synthesize first-strand cDNA from all RNA. Following uracil-DNA glycosylase treatment, all cDNA underwent a first 18-cycle PCR with the universal primers M1SS and BC2_uni_R. The original methods were these. Each sample was normalized by randomly selecting 1 million high-quality reads, each carrying a distinct molecular identifier. Instead of being binned into consensus sequences, reads with shared molecular identifiers were discarded. MiTCR, set to a Q25 quality threshold and the strictest error-elimination algorithm, was used for CDR3 identification, clonotype clustering and error correction. A nonparametric unseen species model using Euler transformation provided a lower-bound estimate of total TCR beta diversity. TCRdb took the public reads, trimmed them with fastp at Q25, ran MiXCR for clone calling and kept in-frame beta chains. Every distinct CDR3 protein forms one entry, paired with its most common genes and DNA. It is TCRdb's table, rather than the study itself, that gives the V and J calls and clone size. The sample table records roughly 1,100,000 distinct CDR3 sequences; approximately 25% of these occur just once. The ten largest clones represent about 0.8% of the sample.

The same sample was also used in a study of T cells of mothers and their children. Per the second study: The donors were nine systemically healthy Caucasian individuals, made up of three mothers and their six children. cDNA synthesis consumed the entire amount of extracted RNA, loaded at approximately 1.5 ug RNA in each 15 ul reaction. In the second PCR, the M1S primer added sample barcodes and 2-4 random nucleotides. More than 8 million TCR beta CDR3 reads were obtained from each mother, and some 3 million reads were obtained from each child. In both related and unrelated pairs, thymic selection shapes the output of TCR recombination in a similar way, with inherited differences having only a minor effect. Related mother-child pairs always showed normalized repertoire overlap that was slightly higher than in unrelated mother-child pairs, though the difference was never significant. With a sensitivity of approximately 100 clones per million clonotypes, no persistent microchimeric T cell clones were detected. In the study, deep NGS was used to compare the TCR beta repertoires of mothers and children, and features distinguishing related mother-child pairs from unrelated individuals were sought. Mothers averaged approximately 40 +/- 4 years of age and children averaged around 10 +/- 4 years. After adapters were ligated using NEBNext reagents, the libraries underwent 100+100 nt paired-end sequencing on an Illumina HiSeq 2000. To avoid cross-contamination, the mother libraries and the child libraries were prepared a month apart and sequenced in separate runs. For each donor, between about 450,000 and 2,300,000 distinct TCR beta clonotypes were identified. Naive TCR beta clonotypes were estimated from low-frequency clonotypes matched to each donor's FACS-determined naive share, without sorting.

The sequence is built from TRBV28 and TRBJ2-1; TRBD2 lines up with 8 middle nucleotides. The sample was blood. The receptor was isolated from a girl aged 2 to 10 in good health. This receptor carries the CDR3 CASSFRASGFNEQFF. The DNA sequence reads TGTGCCAGCAGTTTTAGGGCTAGCGGGTTTAATGAGCAGTTCTTC.